The subject of this entry is one T cell receptor beta chain. The sample is drawn from a study of cytomegalovirus exposure and HLA in healthy donors. PCR was performed using 60 Vbeta and 13 Jbeta primers. This table comes from immunoSEQ multiplex PCR, and its TCRdb copy is limited to in-frame clones, with some not included. This listing includes around 50,000 clones. The CDR3 spans 13 residues. CDR1 and CDR2 from the germline V gene are SEHNR and FQNEAQ (reference sequence). Trimming removed 5 bases from V and 8 bases from J; junction bases left unmatched: 3. This chain links TRBV7-9 with TRBJ1-6, with 7 bases matching TRBD1. The TCR originated in a woman between 40 and 50 years old in good health and CMV-seronegative. Input material: PBMCs. CDR3 amino acids: CASSKTGDSPLHF. DNA of the CDR3: TGTGCCAGCAGCAAAACAGGGGATTCACCCCTCCACTTT.